The 21 T cell receptor beta chains below come from one sample, sequenced in a study of T cell responses to AZD1222 COVID-19 vaccine. Profiled with immunoSEQ multiplex PCR; TCRdb holds only in-frame clones, not every one. The profile shows 52,000 or so clones, 75% to 90% of them singletons. The input for sequencing was peripheral blood, taken on day 0 of MenACWY control vaccination. These receptors all stem from an adult in good health.

This clone has more than one count but fewer than ten. The CDR3 is CASSQDLSLPYEQYF. The CDR3 DNA reads TGTGCCAGCAGCCAAGATCTGAGTCTTCCCTACGAGCAGTACTTC. The J gene is TRBJ2-7, the V gene TRBV3-1 (or the pseudogene TRBV3-2), with D unclear. Germline CDR1 LGHDT, CDR2 YNNKEL (reference sequence). V was shortened by 0 bases and J by 2 bases, with 11 bases between the two germline ends. This CDR3 has 15 residues.

The genes are TRBV6-5 and TRBJ1-5; 9 bases map to TRBD1. The V gene end was trimmed by 6 bases and the J gene end by 4 bases; junction bases not matched to a gene: 7. The CDR3 contains 15 residues. Germline V CDR1 and CDR2: MNHEY, SVGAGI. CDR3 amino acids: CASRADRGGNQPQHF. The CDR3 DNA follows: TGTGCCAGCAGGGCCGACAGGGGGGGGAATCAGCCCCAGCATTTT.

J is TRBJ2-3 and V is TRBV24-1; TRBD1 matches at 11 bases. Trimming cost V 2 bases and J 2 bases; bases outside gene matches: 5. The CDR3 is 17 amino acids. CDR1 is KGHDR, CDR2 SFDVKD, per germline. CDR3 residues: CATSDWGQGDLTDTQYF. The CDR3 DNA follows: TGTGCCACCAGTGATTGGGGACAGGGGGACCTCACAGATACGCAGTATTTT.

This rearrangement joins TRBV10-3 to TRBJ1-1; D gene uncertain. The V gene lost 11 bases and the J gene lost 4 bases, with 14 bases spanning the gap. This CDR3 spans 12 amino acids. Germline V CDR1 and CDR2: ENHRY, SYGVKD. The chain's CDR3 is CALGGEGTEAFF. CDR3 nucleotides: TGTGCCTTAGGAGGAGAGGGCACTGAAGCTTTCTTT.

The chain recombines TRBV7-2 with TRBJ2-3, with D unresolved. The length of the CDR3 is 14 residues. The germline V gene encodes CDR1 SGHTA and CDR2 FQGNSA. Trimming took off 2 bases at V and 1 base at J, with 7 bases between the two ends. The CDR3 DNA follows: TGTGCCAGCAGCTTAAACCCTGGCACAGATACGCAGTATTTT. Translation gives CASSLNPGTDTQYF.

In its sample, this clone was seen once. V is TRBV6-4 and J is TRBJ2-2, with D tentatively TRBD2 (6 bases). V was cut by 6 bases and J by 5 bases, with 10 bases left in between. From germline, CDR1 is MRHNA and CDR2 SNTAGT. CDR3 length: 13 amino acids. The CDR3 DNA follows: TGTGCCAGCAGCCTGGAGGGTACCGGGGAGCTGTTTTTT. It codes for CASSLEGTGELFF.

The chain is built from TRBV5-4 and TRBJ2-3, with 7 positions matching TRBD1. Germline loops: CDR1 SGHNT, CDR2 YYREEE (reference sequence). J lost 2 bases, V lost 0 bases, and 3 bases had no gene match. The CDR3 is made up of 15 amino acids. The DNA for the CDR3 is TGTGCCAGCAGCTTGGGGGGACAGCTCACAGATACGCAGTATTTT. Translation gives CASSLGGQLTDTQYF.

The V gene is TRBV7-2, the J gene TRBJ2-6, with D unresolved. Trimming removed 1 base at V and 0 bases at J, with 4 bases between. Germline loops: CDR1 SGHTA, CDR2 FQGNSA. The CDR3 runs 15 residues. This chain's CDR3 is CASSLGGSGANVLTF. CDR3 DNA sequence: TGTGCCAGCAGCTTAGGCGGCTCTGGGGCCAACGTCCTGACTTTC.

This clone was found once. The chain carries TRBV3-1 (or the pseudogene TRBV3-2) and TRBJ2-3; perhaps D is TRBD1 or TRBD2 (5 bases each). CDR1 is LGHDT, CDR2 YNNKEL, per germline (reference sequence). The CDR3 totals 13 residues. The V end was cut by 5 bases, the J end by 4 bases, with 10 bases between. The CDR3 loop reads CASSGGGADTQYF. CDR3 nucleotides: TGTGCCAGCAGCGGGGGTGGGGCAGATACGCAGTATTTT.

The chain employs TRBV5-4 and TRBJ1-5; TRBD1 matches at 8 bases. Per germline, CDR1 SGHNT and CDR2 YYREEE (reference sequence). With 2 bases clipped from V and 5 bases from J, the junction kept 9 bases outside the gene matches. The CDR3 runs to 16 residues. CDR3 in DNA: TGTGCCAGCAGCTTAGGTGGGGGACAGGTTGATCAGCCCCAGCATTTT. Protein: CASSLGGGQVDQPQHF. The whole variable domain, remainder taken from reference TRBV5-4 and TRBJ1-5, is ETGVTQSPTHLIKTRGQQVTLRCSSQSGHNTVSWYQQALGQGPQFIFQYYREEENGRGNFPPRFSGLQFPNYSSELNVNALELDDSALYLCASSLGGGQVDQPQHFGDGTRLSIL.

V gene TRBV30 combines with J gene TRBJ1-3; 7 positions match TRBD1. The ends lost 3 bases at V and 4 bases at J; junction bases unmatched: 9. Germline loops: CDR1 GTSNPN, CDR2 SVGIG (reference sequence). CDR3 length: 15 residues. This chain's CDR3 is CAWSQQGSGGNTIYF. The DNA of the CDR3 is TGTGCCTGGAGCCAACAGGGGTCTGGAGGAAACACCATATATTTT.

V and J are TRBV2 and TRBJ1-5, with 8 bases fitting TRBD1. Germline values: CDR1 SNHLY, CDR2 FYNNEI. V trimming: 4 bases; J trimming: 5 bases; junction bases outside the gene matches: 7. The CDR3 spans 15 residues. DNA for the CDR3: TGTGCCAGCAGTGTGGCAGGGGGCCTAGATCAGCCCCAGCATTTT. It codes for CASSVAGGLDQPQHF.

This clone was seen once. The chain recombines TRBV19 with TRBJ2-3; TRBD1 agrees at 9 bases. The CDR3 runs 15 residues. With 6 bases clipped from V and 6 bases from J, the junction kept 10 bases outside the gene matches. From germline, CDR1 is LNHDA and CDR2 SQIVND (reference sequence). The chain's CDR3 is CASSPTGTGLDTQYF. In DNA form, the CDR3 reads TGTGCCAGTAGCCCCACCGGGACAGGGCTTGATACGCAGTATTTT. Variable domain in full (rest from reference TRBV19 and TRBJ2-3): DGGITQSPKYLFRKEGQNVTLSCEQNLNHDAMYWYRQDPGQGLRLIYYSQIVNDFQKGDIAEGYSVSREKKESFPLTVTSAQKNPTAFYLCASSPTGTGLDTQYFGPGTRLTVL.

V gene TRBV29-1 combines with J gene TRBJ2-6; 8 positions agree with TRBD1. The CDR3 is made up of 14 amino acids. J gave up 2 bases and V 5 bases, and 2 bases lay outside the gene matches. CDR1 is SQVTM, CDR2 ANQGSEA, per germline. In DNA, the CDR3 is TGCAGCGTTCGACAGGGGCCTGGGGCCAACGTCCTGACTTTC. This translates into CSVRQGPGANVLTF.

This clone has a single count. This chain uses TRBV4-3 with TRBJ2-3; no definite D call. CDR3 length: 13 residues. Germline CDR1 and CDR2: LGHNA and YSLEER. V lost 2 bases and J 0 bases, leaving 3 bases between the germline ends. CDR3 nucleotides: TGCGCCAGCAGCCAAACTAGCACAGATACGCAGTATTTT. It yields the protein CASSQTSTDTQYF.

This rearrangement joins TRBV4-3 to TRBJ1-6; D is undetermined. Germline values: CDR1 LGHNA, CDR2 YSLEER. V was shortened by 0 bases and J by 0 bases, with 12 bases between the two germline ends. This CDR3 is built from 18 residues. The CDR3 here is CASSQDYGSSSYNSPLHF. In DNA, the CDR3 is TGCGCCAGCAGCCAAGATTATGGGAGCAGCTCCTATAATTCACCCCTCCACTTT.

The V gene is TRBV7-9, the J gene TRBJ1-2; 9 bases align to TRBD1. Unmatched junction bases numbered 4, after V lost 5 bases and J lost 3 bases. The CDR3 has 14 residues. The germline V gene has CDR1 SEHNR and CDR2 FQNEAQ (reference sequence). The CDR3 spells CASSGGQGYYGYTF. The CDR3 DNA follows: TGTGCCAGCAGCGGAGGACAGGGGTACTATGGCTACACCTTC.

V usage is TRBV28 and J usage is TRBJ2-7; 12 positions agree with TRBD1. Germline V gene data show CDR1 as MDHEN and CDR2 as SYDVKM. The CDR3 consists of 18 residues. V lost 6 bases to trimming and J lost 7 bases; unmatched junction nucleotides: 19. CDR3 DNA: TGTGCCAGCAGCCCGGTGGGATTGGGACAGGGGGCCGGCAAGGAGCAGTACTTC. Protein sequence: CASSPVGLGQGAGKEQYF.

This chain uses TRBV18 with TRBJ2-3; either TRBD1 or TRBD2 may fit D (6 bases each). Germline lookup yields CDR1 KGHSH and CDR2 LQKENI. Trimming stripped 5 bases from V and 0 bases from J, with 24 bases between. The CDR3 length is 19 residues. The chain's CDR3 is CASSATLPRGDLSTDTQYF. The CDR3, as DNA: TGTGCCAGCTCAGCAACCCTCCCTAGGGGGGACCTTAGCACAGATACGCAGTATTTT.

V usage is TRBV5-1 and J usage is TRBJ2-1, with a possible D match to TRBD1 (6 bases). The V gene's germline CDR1 is SGHRS and CDR2 YFSETQ. The CDR3 is 15 residues long. Trimming stripped 3 bases from V and 0 bases from J, with 10 bases between. The chain's CDR3 is CASSSQGSSYNEQFF. CDR3 nucleotides: TGCGCCAGCAGCTCCCAGGGGAGCTCCTACAATGAGCAGTTCTTC.

The rearrangement joins TRBV5-1 to TRBJ2-1, with 10 bases lining up with TRBD2. V shed 4 bases and J 4 bases; nucleotides not matched to a gene: 8. Germline CDR1 and CDR2: SGHRS and YFSETQ. CDR3 length equals 16 residues. CDR3 sequence (DNA): TGCGCCAGCAGCCCTCCTACTAGCGGGACTTACAATGAGCAGTTCTTC. Encoded protein: CASSPPTSGTYNEQFF. The full variable domain, rest sourced from reference TRBV5-1 and TRBJ2-1, is KAGVTQTPRYLIKTRGQQVTLSCSPISGHRSVSWYQQTPGQGLQFLFEYFSETQRNKGNFPGRFSGRQFSNSRSEMNVSTLELGDSALYLCASSPPTSGTYNEQFFGPGTRLTVL.